This entry features one T cell receptor beta chain sequence. The CDR3 has 13 residues. Germline CDR1 is SEHNR and CDR2 is FQNEAQ (reference sequence). The V end was cut by 5 bases, the J end by 7 bases, with 12 bases between. This sample is drawn from a study of blood T cell repertoires in COVID-19. Looking at the study overall: Spain, Italy and the United States supplied samples that represented acute and convalescent COVID-19.

The authors' processing: Amplified reference gene primers provided the basis for estimating nucleated cell counts. The table came from immunoSEQ multiplex PCR; TCRdb's copy has only in-frame clones and leaves some out. The V and J calls and clone size are taken from that table; D and trimming were inferred from the DNA. The sample shows roughly 100,000 clones, 87% of them seen only once. This chain joins TRBV7-9 and TRBJ2-1; D is unclear. The sequencing sample was made of peripheral blood. The TCR comes from a man aged 50 to 60 with active COVID-19. The CDR3 DNA reads TGTGCCAGCAGCCCCCGCGGAAGTAATGAGCAGTTCTTC. Amino acid sequence: CASSPRGSNEQFF. Combining the CDR3 with reference TRBV7-9 and TRBJ2-1 gives the whole variable domain DTGVSQNPRHKITKRGQNVTFRCDPISEHNRLYWYRQTLGQGPEFLTYFQNEAQLEKSRLLSDRFSAERPKGSFSTLEIQRTEQGDSAMYLCASSPRGSNEQFFGPGTRLTVL.